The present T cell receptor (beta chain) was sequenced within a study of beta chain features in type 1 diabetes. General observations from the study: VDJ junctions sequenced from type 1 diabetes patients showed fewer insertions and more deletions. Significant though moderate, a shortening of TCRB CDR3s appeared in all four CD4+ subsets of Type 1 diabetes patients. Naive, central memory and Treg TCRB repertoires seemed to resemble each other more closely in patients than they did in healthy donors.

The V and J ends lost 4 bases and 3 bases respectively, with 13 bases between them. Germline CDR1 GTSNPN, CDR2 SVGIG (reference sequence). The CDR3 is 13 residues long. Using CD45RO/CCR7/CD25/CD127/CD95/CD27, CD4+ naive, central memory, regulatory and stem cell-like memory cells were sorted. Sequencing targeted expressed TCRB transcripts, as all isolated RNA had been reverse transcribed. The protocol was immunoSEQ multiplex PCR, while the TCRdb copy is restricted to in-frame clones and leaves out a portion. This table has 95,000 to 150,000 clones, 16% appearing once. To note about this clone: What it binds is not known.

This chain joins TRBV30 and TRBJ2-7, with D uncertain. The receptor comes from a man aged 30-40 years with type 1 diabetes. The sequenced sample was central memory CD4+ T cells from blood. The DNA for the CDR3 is TGTGCCTGGACCGCAGTAGAAGACTACGAGCAGTACTTC. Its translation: CAWTAVEDYEQYF.